Shown below are 20 T cell receptor beta chains from a single sample sequenced in a study of human T cells and chemical hapten exposure. Using its own MiXCR run on the RACE reads, TCRdb lists one record per CDR3 protein. The profile shows tens of thousands of distinct CDR3 sequences, more than 10% of them singletons. The time point was: patch test 3, about 24 weeks after DPC sensitization. Treatment specified: therapeutic diphenylcyclopropenone sensitization with weekly scalp DPC. The sequencing here drew on whole blood, taken in connection with sensitization to the hapten diphenylcyclopropenone (DPC). The receptor source for this set is a woman aged 45-65 years with alopecia areata. Some clones in this sample may be carry-over from other donors' samples.

This chain connects TRBV5-4 to TRBJ2-2; 9 nucleotides match TRBD2. Trimming removed 4 bases from V and 2 bases from J; junction bases left unmatched: 9. Germline V lookup: CDR1 SGHNT, CDR2 YYREEE (reference sequence). The CDR3 covers 17 residues. The CDR3 DNA reads as TGTGCCAGCAGCCCGTCGACTAGCGGAAGAAACACCGGGGAGCTGTTTTTT. Encoded protein: CASSPSTSGRNTGELFF.

The chain links TRBV20-1 to TRBJ2-1, with D possibly being TRBD2 (7 bases). Germline loops: CDR1 DFQATT, CDR2 SNEGSKA (reference sequence). The ends were cut back, 4 bases at V and 0 bases at J, with 19 bases in the middle. There are 17 residues in the CDR3. The CDR3 DNA reads as TGCAGTGCTACCCGAGGGGGGGCCTTCAGCTCCTACAATGAGCAGTTCTTC. The encoded protein is CSATRGGAFSSYNEQFF.

This chain links TRBV7-8 with TRBJ1-1; D call uncertain. CDR1 and CDR2 (germline): SGHVS, FQNEAQ. The CDR3 totals 16 residues. V lost 2 bases and J 0 bases, leaving 13 bases between the germline ends. The DNA for the CDR3 is TGTGCCAGCAGCTTAATAGGTGAATCCATGAACACTGAAGCTTTCTTT. It yields the protein CASSLIGESMNTEAFF. Full variable domain (outside the CDR3, taken from reference TRBV7-8 and TRBJ1-1): GAGVSQSPRYKVAKRGQDVALRCDPISGHVSLFWYQQALGQGPEFLTYFQNEAQLDKSGLPSDRFFAERPEGSVSTLKIQRTQQEDSAVYLCASSLIGESMNTEAFFGQGTRLTVV.

This clonotype showed up many times. This chain connects TRBV4-1 to TRBJ1-3, with 8 bases matching TRBD1. V was clipped by 1 base and J by 4 bases; unmatched bases: 6. The germline CDR1 and CDR2 sequences are MGHRA and YSYEKL. The CDR3 is 16 amino acids. DNA of the CDR3: TGCGCCAGCAGCCAAGGAAGGGACAGGACAGGAAACACCATATATTTT. Residues: CASSQGRDRTGNTIYF.

This clonotype appeared many times. The rearrangement links TRBV6-6 to TRBJ2-7; D gene ambiguous. V lost 0 bases to trimming and J lost 6 bases, with 6 bases between them. The CDR3 has 12 amino acids. Looked up from germline, CDR1 is MNHNY and CDR2 is SVGAGI (reference sequence). For the CDR3, the DNA is TGTGCCAGCAGTTACTCGTCCCTCGAGCAGTACTTC. Encoded protein: CASSYSSLEQYF.

This clonotype was recorded at least ten times. V is TRBV3-1 and J is TRBJ1-5; D is undetermined. The CDR3 contains 16 residues. With 1 base removed from V and 7 bases from J, the gap between germline ends came to 17 bases. The germline V gene encodes CDR1 LGHDT and CDR2 YNNKEL (reference sequence). CDR3 DNA: TGTGCCAGCAGCCAAGCTGCAGGATCCCCGTTGCAGCCCCAGCATTTT. Protein product: CASSQAAGSPLQPQHF.

This clonotype showed up just a few times. V is TRBV20-1 and J is TRBJ2-5, with 8 bases aligning to TRBD1. The V and J ends lost 6 bases and 5 bases, in that order; junction bases with no gene match: 23. This CDR3 has 18 residues. The germline CDR1 and CDR2 sequences are DFQATT and SNEGSKA (reference sequence). CDR3 loop: CSAQTGRGLALSGETQYF. The CDR3 coding sequence is TGCAGTGCACAAACGGGCAGGGGGCTAGCGCTAAGCGGGGAGACCCAGTACTTC.

In this sample, this clonotype turned up a few times. This rearrangement joins TRBV20-1 to TRBJ2-2; 7 positions agree with TRBD1. The CDR3 has 13 amino acids. The germline CDR1 and CDR2 sequences are DFQATT and SNEGSKA (reference sequence). Trimming took 5 bases from V and 7 from J; bases not matched to a gene: 7. CDR3 nucleotide sequence: TGCAGTGCTGAAGGGGGCGCGGGCGGGGAGCTGTTTTTT. It specifies CSAEGGAGGELFF.

This clonotype was recorded a few times. The chain couples TRBV5-1 to TRBJ2-7, with no clear D. The CDR3 covers 15 residues. Germline assignment: CDR1 SGHRS and CDR2 YFSETQ. The ends were cut back, 1 base at V and 5 bases at J, with 16 bases in the middle. CDR3 DNA: TGCGCCAGCAGCTTGATGGGCCAGACCCCCCACGAGCAGTACTTC. Protein sequence: CASSLMGQTPHEQYF. Complete variable domain (other parts from reference TRBV5-1 and TRBJ2-7): KAGVTQTPRYLIKTRGQQVTLSCSPISGHRSVSWYQQTPGQGLQFLFEYFSETQRNKGNFPGRFSGRQFSNSRSEMNVSTLELGDSALYLCASSLMGQTPHEQYFGPGTRLTVT.

This clonotype was recorded at least ten times. The gene calls are TRBV19 and TRBJ1-1; D unresolved. V was trimmed by 2 bases and J by 1 base, leaving 5 bases between them. In germline, CDR1 is LNHDA, CDR2 SQIVND (reference sequence). The CDR3 covers 13 residues. The CDR3 loop is CASSIFGNTEAFF. CDR3 bases: TGTGCCAGTAGTATATTCGGGAACACTGAAGCTTTCTTT.

The J gene is TRBJ1-1, the V gene TRBV6-2 or TRBV6-3; weak D call: TRBD1 (6 bases). The CDR3 has 14 amino acids. Trimming cost V 7 bases and J 1 base, with 13 bases left between them. Germline-derived CDR1 and CDR2 are MNHEY and SVGEGT. This CDR3 is CASTLRTANTEAFF. The CDR3 DNA follows: TGTGCCAGCACCCTACGGACAGCGAACACTGAAGCTTTCTTT.

This clonotype was picked up a small number of times. The chain recombines TRBV4-2 with TRBJ2-1; TRBD2 aligns across 14 bases. Germline CDR1 and CDR2: LGHNA and YNFKEQ. The CDR3 spans 18 residues. V dropped 3 bases and J dropped 6; count of bases not matched to a gene: 10. As DNA, the CDR3 is TGTGCCAGCAGCCATGAACCGGGACTAGCGGGAGCCCCCAATGAGCAGTTCTTC. Translated: CASSHEPGLAGAPNEQFF.

This clonotype showed up many times. The chain combines TRBV20-1 with TRBJ2-1; D gene ambiguous. CDR3 length: 13 amino acids. V was pared by 6 bases and J by 4 bases, with 13 bases between. CDR1 DFQATT and CDR2 SNEGSKA come from the germline V gene (reference sequence). CDR3 residues: CSASPPPYNEQFF. The CDR3 coding sequence is TGCAGTGCCTCTCCACCACCTTACAATGAGCAGTTCTTC.

This clonotype was observed many times. CDR3: CSVGTSGSGEQYF. The CDR3 DNA reads TGCAGCGTAGGGACTAGCGGGAGTGGTGAGCAGTACTTC. The chain couples TRBV29-1 to TRBJ2-7; 14 positions agree with TRBD2. The trim removed 6 bases at V and 7 bases at J, leaving 5 bases unmatched. In germline, CDR1 is SQVTM, CDR2 ANQGSEA. This CDR3 region has 13 residues.

This chain links TRBV19 with TRBJ1-2, with 8 bases aligning to TRBD1. Per germline, CDR1 LNHDA and CDR2 SQIVND (reference sequence). The trim removed 8 bases at V and 0 bases at J, leaving 5 bases unmatched. CDR3 length: 14 residues. The CDR3 bases are TGTGCCAGTCGACAGGGGACCGCTAACTATGGCTACACCTTC. This encodes CASRQGTANYGYTF.

This clonotype was counted a few times. The V call is TRBV7-6, the J call TRBJ2-2; TRBD2 agrees at 9 bases. The CDR3 extends over 16 amino acids. V lost 6 bases and J lost 5; bases outside the gene matches: 10. Germline V gives CDR1 SGHVS, CDR2 FNYEAQ. In DNA form, the CDR3 reads TGTGCCAGCAGACCGCCTGGCGGGAGGGGGACCGGGGAGCTGTTTTTT. Translating it yields CASRPPGGRGTGELFF.

This clonotype was seen ten or more times. This chain links TRBV15 with TRBJ2-3; possibly TRBD1 or TRBD2 for D (5 bases each). The CDR3 has 12 residues. Trimming shortened V by 5 bases and J by 5 bases, and 8 bases separated the two germline ends. Germline CDR1 LNHNV, CDR2 YYDKDF (reference sequence). This CDR3 reads CATSGTGDTQYF. The CDR3 region has the DNA TGTGCCACCAGCGGGACGGGAGATACGCAGTATTTT.

This clonotype was detected many times. The chain combines TRBV21-1 with TRBJ2-3; the D call of TRBD1 is as the table states it, not checked on the DNA. TRBV21-1 counts as a pseudogene. This CDR3 contains 15 residues. In DNA form, the CDR3 reads TGTGCCAGCAGCAAGGGACAACCTAGCACAGATACGCAGTATTTT. Amino acids: CASSKGQPSTDTQYF.

There are a few counts of this clonotype. This chain connects TRBV3-1 to TRBJ2-7; D may be TRBD2 (6 bases). There are 11 residues in the CDR3. V lost 3 bases to trimming and J lost 6 bases, with 6 bases between them. Germline CDR1 and CDR2: LGHDT and YNNKEL (reference sequence). The CDR3 nucleotides read TGTGCCAGCAGCCAGGGACTCGAGCAGTACTTC. Translation: CASSQGLEQYF.

This clonotype appeared many times. This sequence joins TRBV29-1 and TRBJ2-2; D not certain. The CDR3 has 14 amino acids. Deletions cut 4 bases from V and 6 bases from J, with 15 bases between. The germline CDR1 and CDR2 sequences are SQVTM and ANQGSEA. The CDR3 DNA reads as TGCAGCGTTGTGGACCCAGAATGGCCCGGGGAGCTGTTTTTT. Its translation is CSVVDPEWPGELFF.